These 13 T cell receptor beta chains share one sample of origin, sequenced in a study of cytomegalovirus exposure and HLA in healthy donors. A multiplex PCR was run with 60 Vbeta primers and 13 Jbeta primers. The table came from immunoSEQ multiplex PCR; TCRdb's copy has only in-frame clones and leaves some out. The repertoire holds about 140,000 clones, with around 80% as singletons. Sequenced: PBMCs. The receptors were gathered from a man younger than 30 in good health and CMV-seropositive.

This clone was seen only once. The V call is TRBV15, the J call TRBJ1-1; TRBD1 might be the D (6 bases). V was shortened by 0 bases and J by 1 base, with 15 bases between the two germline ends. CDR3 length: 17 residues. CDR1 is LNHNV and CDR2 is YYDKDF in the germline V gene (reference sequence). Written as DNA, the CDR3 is TGTGCCACCAGCAGAGACAGACAGGAGATAAAGAACACTGAAGCTTTCTTT. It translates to CATSRDRQEIKNTEAFF.

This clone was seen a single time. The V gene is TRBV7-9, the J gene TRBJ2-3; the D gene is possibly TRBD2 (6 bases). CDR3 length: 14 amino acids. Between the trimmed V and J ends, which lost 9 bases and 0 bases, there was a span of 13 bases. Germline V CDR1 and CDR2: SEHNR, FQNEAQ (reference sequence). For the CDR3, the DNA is TGTGCCAGTGGCTCGGGGACTAGCACAGATACGCAGTATTTT. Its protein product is CASGSGTSTDTQYF. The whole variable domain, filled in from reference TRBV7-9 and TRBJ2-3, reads DTGVSQNPRHKITKRGQNVTFRCDPISEHNRLYWYRQTLGQGPEFLTYFQNEAQLEKSRLLSDRFSAERPKGSFSTLEIQRTEQGDSAMYLCASGSGTSTDTQYFGPGTRLTVL.

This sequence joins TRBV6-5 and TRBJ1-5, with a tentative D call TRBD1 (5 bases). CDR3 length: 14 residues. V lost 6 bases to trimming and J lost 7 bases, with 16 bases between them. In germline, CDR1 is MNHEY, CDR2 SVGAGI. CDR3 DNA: TGTGCCAGCAGCCCCATCGGGGGAGGGCAGCCCCAGCATTTT. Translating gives CASSPIGGGQPQHF.

The CDR3 is CASSMGTGVPYEQYF. The CDR3 DNA is TGTGCCAGTAGTATGGGGACAGGGGTTCCCTACGAGCAGTACTTC. V and J are TRBV19 and TRBJ2-7; 10 bases map to TRBD1. The CDR3 has 15 amino acids. The trim removed 3 bases at V and 2 bases at J, leaving 4 bases unmatched. Germline V gene data show CDR1 as LNHDA and CDR2 as SQIVND (reference sequence).

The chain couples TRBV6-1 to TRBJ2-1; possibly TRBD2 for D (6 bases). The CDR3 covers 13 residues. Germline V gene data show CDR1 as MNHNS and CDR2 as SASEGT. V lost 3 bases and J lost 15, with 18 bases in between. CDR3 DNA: TGTGCCAGCAGTGACCCCGGGAGTCCGCCTTTGTTCTTC. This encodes CASSDPGSPPLFF.

The CDR3 region is CASSSDVNTEAFF. DNA of the CDR3: TGTGCCAGCAGCTCAGATGTGAACACTGAAGCTTTCTTT. This chain links TRBV7-3 with TRBJ1-1; D gene ambiguous. Per germline, CDR1 SGHTA and CDR2 FQGTGA. CDR3 length: 13 amino acids. Between the trimmed V and J ends, which lost 4 bases and 0 bases, there was a span of 6 bases.

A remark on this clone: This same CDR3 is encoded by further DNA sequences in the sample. The CDR3 here is CASSQDPGQGYGYTF. DNA of the CDR3: TGCGCCAGCAGCCAAGACCCGGGACAGGGCTATGGCTACACCTTC. The J gene is TRBJ1-2, the V gene TRBV4-1; 9 nucleotides match TRBD1. V was pared by 0 bases and J by 4 bases, with 3 bases of the junction left unmatched. This CDR3 contains 15 residues. Germline V gene lookup returns CDR1 MGHRA and CDR2 YSYEKL.

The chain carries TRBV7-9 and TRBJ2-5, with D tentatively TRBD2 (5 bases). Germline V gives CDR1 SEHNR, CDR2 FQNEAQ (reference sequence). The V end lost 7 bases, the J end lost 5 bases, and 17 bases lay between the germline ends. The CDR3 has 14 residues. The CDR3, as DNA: TGTGCCAGCACCGGAGTCGGGAAATCGGAGACCCAGTACTTC. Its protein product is CASTGVGKSETQYF.

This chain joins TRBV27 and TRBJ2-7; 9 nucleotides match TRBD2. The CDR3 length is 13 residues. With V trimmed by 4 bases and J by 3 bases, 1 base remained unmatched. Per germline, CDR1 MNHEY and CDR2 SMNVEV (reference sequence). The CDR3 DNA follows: TGTGCCAGCAGTTATAGCGGGAGCTACGAGCAGTACTTC. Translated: CASSYSGSYEQYF.

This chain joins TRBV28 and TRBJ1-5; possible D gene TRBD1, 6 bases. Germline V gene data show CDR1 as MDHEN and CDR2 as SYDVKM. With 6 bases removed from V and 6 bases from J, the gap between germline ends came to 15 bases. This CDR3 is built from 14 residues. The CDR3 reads CASRPGGPSQPQHF. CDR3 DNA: TGTGCCAGCAGACCCGGGGGGCCGTCTCAGCCCCAGCATTTT.

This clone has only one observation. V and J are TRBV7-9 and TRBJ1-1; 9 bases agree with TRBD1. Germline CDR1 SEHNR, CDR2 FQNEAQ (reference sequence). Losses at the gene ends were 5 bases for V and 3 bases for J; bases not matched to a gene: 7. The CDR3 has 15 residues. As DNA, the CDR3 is TGTGCCAGCAGCCTAGGCCGGGACAGGGACACTGAAGCTTTCTTT. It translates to CASSLGRDRDTEAFF.

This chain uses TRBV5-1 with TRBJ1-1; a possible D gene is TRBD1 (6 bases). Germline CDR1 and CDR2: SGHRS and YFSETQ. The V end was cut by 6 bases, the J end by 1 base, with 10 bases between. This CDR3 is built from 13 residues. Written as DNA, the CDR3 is TGCGCCAGCAACCTGGACAGGAACACTGAAGCTTTCTTT. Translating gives CASNLDRNTEAFF.

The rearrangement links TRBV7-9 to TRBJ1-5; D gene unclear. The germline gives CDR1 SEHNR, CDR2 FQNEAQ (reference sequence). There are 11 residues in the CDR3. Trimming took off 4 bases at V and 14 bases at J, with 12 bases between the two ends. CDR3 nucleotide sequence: TGTGCCAGCAGCTCTCGTGGGCGTAAGCATTTT. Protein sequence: CASSSRGRKHF.